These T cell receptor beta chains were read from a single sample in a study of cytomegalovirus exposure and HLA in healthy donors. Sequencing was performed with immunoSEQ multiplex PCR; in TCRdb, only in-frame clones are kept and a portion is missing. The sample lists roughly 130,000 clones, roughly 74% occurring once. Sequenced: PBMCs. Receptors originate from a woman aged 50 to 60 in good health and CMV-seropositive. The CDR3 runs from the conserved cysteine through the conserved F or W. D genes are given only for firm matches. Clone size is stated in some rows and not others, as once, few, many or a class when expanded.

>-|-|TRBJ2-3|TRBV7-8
TGTGCCAGCAGCTTAGCGACCCGACAGGAAGATACGCAGTATTTT
CASSLATRQEDTQYF
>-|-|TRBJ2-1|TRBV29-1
TGCAGCGTTGGATGGCAGGGGGGTAATGAGCAGTTCTTC
CSVGWQGGNEQFF
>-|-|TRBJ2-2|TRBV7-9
TGTTCCAGCAGCTTAGAACGGTTGTGGACAGCAAACACCGGGGAGCTGTTTTTT
CSSSLERLWTANTGELFF
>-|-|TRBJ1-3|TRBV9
TGTGCCAGCAGCTCCCGGACAGACTCTGGAAACACCATATATTTT
CASSSRTDSGNTIYF
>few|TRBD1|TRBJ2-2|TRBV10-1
TGCGCCAGCAGTGTGAATCCCGCGACAGGGAGCACCGGGGAGCTGTTTTTT
CASSVNPATGSTGELFF
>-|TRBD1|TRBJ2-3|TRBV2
TGTGCCAGCCGTAAGACAGGGGGCACAGATACGCAGTATTTT
CASRKTGGTDTQYF
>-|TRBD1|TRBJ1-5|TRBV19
TGTGCCAGCCGTTATTCTGGTGGACAGGTTGGGACGTATAGCAATCAGCTCCAGCATTTT
CASRYSGGQVGTYSNQLQHF
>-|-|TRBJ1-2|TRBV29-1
TGCAGCGTTGACAGACGGGACTATGGCTACACCTTC
CSVDRRDYGYTF
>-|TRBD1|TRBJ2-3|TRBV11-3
TGTGCCAGCAGCCGCAGGGGGTCTAGCACAGATACGCAGTATTTT
CASSRRGSSTDTQYF
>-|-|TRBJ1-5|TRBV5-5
TGTGCCAGCAGCCGTGAATGGGGAGGGGAGCCCCAGCATTTT
CASSREWGGEPQHF
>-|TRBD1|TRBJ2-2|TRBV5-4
TGTGCCAGCAGCCCGACAGGGGGCTCCGGGGAGCTGTTTTTT
CASSPTGGSGELFF
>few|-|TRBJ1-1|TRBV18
TGTGCCAGCTCACCTCTACAGACTATGAACACTGAAGCTTTCTTT
CASSPLQTMNTEAFF
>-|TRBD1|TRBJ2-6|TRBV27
TGTGCCAGCAGTTTTTCTACGGGACAGTACTCTGGGGCCAACGTCCTGACTTTC
CASSFSTGQYSGANVLTF
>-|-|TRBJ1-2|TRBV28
TGTGCCAGCAGTCCAATCGGGGGGGCGCGTGGCTACACCTTC
CASSPIGGARGYTF
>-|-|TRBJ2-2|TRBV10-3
TGTGCCATCAGTGCCTCGGGGGCTAGCGGACACACCGGGGAGCTGTTTTTT
CAISASGASGHTGELFF
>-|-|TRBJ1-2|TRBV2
TGTGCCAGCAGTGAATACCGGGACTATGGCTACACCTTC
CASSEYRDYGYTF
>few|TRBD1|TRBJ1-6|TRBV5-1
TGCGCCAGCAGCCCTGGGACAGGATTAGATTCACCCCTCCACTTT
CASSPGTGLDSPLHF
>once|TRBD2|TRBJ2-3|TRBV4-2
TGTGCCAGCAGCCCTCAGGCGGGGGGCCTTTCAAATACGCAGTATTTT
CASSPQAGGLSNTQYF
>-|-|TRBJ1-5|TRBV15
TGTGCCACCAGCTATTCGGATCAGCCCCAGCATTTT
CATSYSDQPQHF
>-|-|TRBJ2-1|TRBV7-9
TGTGCCAGCAGCTTAGTCTCCTCTAGCAATGAGCAGTTCTTC
CASSLVSSSNEQFF
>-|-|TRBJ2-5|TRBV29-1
TGCAGCGTGCGCTGGCAAGAGACCCAGTACTTC
CSVRWQETQYF
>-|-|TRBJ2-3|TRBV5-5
TGTGCCAGCAGCCGAGGTGGAGTTTTTGTAGATACGCAGTATTTT
CASSRGGVFVDTQYF
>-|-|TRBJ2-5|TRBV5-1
TGCGCCAGCAGCCGCCAGGATGTGGGAGAGACCCAGTACTTC
CASSRQDVGETQYF
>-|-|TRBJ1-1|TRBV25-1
TGTGCCAGCAGTGAGGGCGGGGCGGGGGACACTGAAGCTTTCTTT
CASSEGGAGDTEAFF
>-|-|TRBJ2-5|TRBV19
TGTGCCACCCTCGGGATCGGGGAGACCCAGTACTTC
CATLGIGETQYF
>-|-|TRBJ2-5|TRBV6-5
TGTGCCAGCAGCACCCCGGGGGGCGGGGAGACCCAGTACTTC
CASSTPGGGETQYF
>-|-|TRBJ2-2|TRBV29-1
TGCAGCGTTCAAGAAAGCAACACCGGGGAGCTGTTTTTT
CSVQESNTGELFF
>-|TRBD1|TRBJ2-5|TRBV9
TGTGCCAGCAGCGTAGCCGGGACAGGGGGAGAGACCCAGTACTTC
CASSVAGTGGETQYF
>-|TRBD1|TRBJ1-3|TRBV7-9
TGTGCCAGCAGCTTCGGACAGGCTGGCTCTGGAAACACCATATATTTT
CASSFGQAGSGNTIYF
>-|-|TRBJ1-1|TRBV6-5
TGTGCCAGCAGCTCCCCCGACAGGTCGTATGAAGCTTTCTTT
CASSSPDRSYEAFF
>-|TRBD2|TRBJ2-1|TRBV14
TGTGCCAGCAGCCAAGGGGGACTAGCGGGTTACAATGAGCAGTTCTTC
CASSQGGLAGYNEQFF
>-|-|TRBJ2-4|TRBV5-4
TGTGCCAGCAGCGCACCCCAGGGAGGCAAAAACATTCAGTACTTC
CASSAPQGGKNIQYF
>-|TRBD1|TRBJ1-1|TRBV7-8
TGTGCCAGCAGCGAACCGGGACAGGGGACTGAAGCTTTCTTT
CASSEPGQGTEAFF
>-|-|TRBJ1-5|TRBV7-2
TGTGCCAGCAGCTCAGGGGTGACAGTTAGCAATCAGCCCCAGCATTTT
CASSSGVTVSNQPQHF
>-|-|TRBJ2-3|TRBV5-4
TGTGCCAGCAGTCGGGGTTCTAGCACAGATACGCAGTATTTT
CASSRGSSTDTQYF
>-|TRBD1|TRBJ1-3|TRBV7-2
TGTGCCAGCAGTACCGGACAGGCCTCTGGAAACACCATATATTTT
CASSTGQASGNTIYF
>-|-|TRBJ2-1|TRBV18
TGTGCCAGCTCAGTGGGAGGAGGAAGGTCGAGTGAGCAGTTCTTC
CASSVGGGRSSEQFF
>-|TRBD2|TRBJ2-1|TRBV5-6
TGTGCCAGCAGCTCCCTTAGCGGGGGTTGGGCCCTTAATGAGCAGTTCTTC
CASSSLSGGWALNEQFF
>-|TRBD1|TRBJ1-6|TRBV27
TGTGCCAGCAGTTTCACAGGGGCTAATTCACCCCTCCACTTT
CASSFTGANSPLHF
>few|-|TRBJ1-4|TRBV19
TGTGCCAGTAATCCCGACTCCCGAAATGAAAAACTGTTTTTT
CASNPDSRNEKLFF
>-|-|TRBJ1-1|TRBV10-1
TGCGCCAGCAGTGAGACCCGCGAGACTGAAGCTTTCTTT
CASSETRETEAFF
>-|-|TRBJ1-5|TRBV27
TGTGCCAGCAGTTTTCCCGCAGGGGATAGGAATCAGCCCCAGCATTTT
CASSFPAGDRNQPQHF
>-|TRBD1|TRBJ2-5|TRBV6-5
TGTGCCAGCAGGTTCGCAGGGGGTGGAGAGACCCAGTACTTC
CASRFAGGGETQYF
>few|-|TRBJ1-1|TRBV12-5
TGTGCTAGTGGTTTGGAGGCGGGCACTGAAGCTTTCTTT
CASGLEAGTEAFF